A selection of T cell receptor beta chains follows, all from one sample in a study of blood T cell repertoires in COVID-19. Sequencing was performed with immunoSEQ multiplex PCR; in TCRdb, only in-frame clones are kept and a portion is missing. Among about 190,000 clones listed, around 83% were seen once. The specimen was peripheral blood. The receptor source for this set is a woman between 40 and 55 years old with acute or convalescent COVID-19. Each CDR3 is given without its conserved first and last residue. Some rows mark clone size as missing; the rest say once, few, many or name a class of expanded clone.

cdr3_aa j_call v_call clone_size
ASSIAGFLNTEAF TRBJ1-1 TRBV2 NA
ASSLEYRGYT TRBJ1-2 TRBV5-6 NA
ASSLDGLAGDGDTQY TRBJ2-3 TRBV5-4 NA
ASSLSRMGTDTQY TRBJ2-3 TRBV13 NA
ASSGDFMGGKDTQY TRBJ2-3 TRBV28 NA
ASKWAEQF TRBJ2-1 TRBV2 NA
ATSDLGGLNEQY TRBJ2-7 TRBV18 NA
ASGGTLGIQPQH TRBJ1-5 TRBV27 NA
ASSPARVDYEQY TRBJ2-7 TRBV3-1/TRBV3-2 NA
AISSGRALNEQF TRBJ2-1 TRBV10-3 few
ASSLRGALTDTQY TRBJ2-3 TRBV7-2 NA
ASSTPGTNREPQH TRBJ1-5 TRBV19 NA
ASTRDLGYNEQF TRBJ2-1 TRBV2 NA
ASSDIISSYNEQF TRBJ2-1 TRBV27 NA
ASSYRGLGSPLH TRBJ1-6 TRBV6-5 NA
ASTKDRGLDYGYT TRBJ1-2 TRBV3-1/TRBV3-2 once
ASSLAQGASTDTQY TRBJ2-3 TRBV5-1 NA
ASSLAAGTGGQAF TRBJ1-1 TRBV5-4 NA
ASSQPRGVENSPLH TRBJ1-6 TRBV27 NA
ASTLWGQGAVGANVLT TRBJ2-6 TRBV19 NA
ASSPGETQY TRBJ2-5 TRBV18 NA
ASSPYSGANVLT TRBJ2-6 TRBV5-1 few
ASRLTGGHEQY TRBJ2-7 TRBV7-9 NA
ASSFRALNTEAF TRBJ1-1 TRBV11-1 NA
ASSFLSGNTIY TRBJ1-3 TRBV28 NA
ASGATGKRGYNEQY TRBJ2-7 TRBV19 NA
AVPKSGLAAQETQY TRBJ2-5 TRBV7-9 NA
ASRLASTSTDTQY TRBJ2-3 TRBV6-5 NA
ASSITGINYGYT TRBJ1-2 TRBV19 NA
ASSMVRGELF TRBJ2-2 TRBV10-2 NA
ASSQVGLHEQF TRBJ2-1 TRBV3-1/TRBV3-2 NA
ASSFLAGSYEQY TRBJ2-7 TRBV7-2 NA
ASSQAGSSYNEQF TRBJ2-1 TRBV3-1/TRBV3-2 NA
AIKTSNEQF TRBJ2-1 TRBV10-3 NA
ASRLRGLDEQY TRBJ2-7 TRBV12-3/TRBV12-4 NA
AWSLLRQGALPVQY TRBJ2-4 TRBV30 few
ASSRHRGRMLSGAEQF TRBJ2-1 TRBV27 NA
ASSTIRDREVYT TRBJ1-2 TRBV19 NA